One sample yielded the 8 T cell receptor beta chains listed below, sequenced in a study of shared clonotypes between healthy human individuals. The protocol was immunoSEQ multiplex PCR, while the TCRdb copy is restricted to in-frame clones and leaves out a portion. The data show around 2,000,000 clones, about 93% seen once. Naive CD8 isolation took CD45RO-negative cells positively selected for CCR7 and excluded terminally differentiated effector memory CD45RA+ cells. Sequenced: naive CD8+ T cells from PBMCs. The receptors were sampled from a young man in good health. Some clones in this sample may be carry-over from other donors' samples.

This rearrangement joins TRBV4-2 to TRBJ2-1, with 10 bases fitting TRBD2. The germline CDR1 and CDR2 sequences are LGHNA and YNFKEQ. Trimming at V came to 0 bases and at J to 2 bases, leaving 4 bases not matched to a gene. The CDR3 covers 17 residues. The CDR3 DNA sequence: TGTGCCAGCAGCCAAGAGGCTAGCGGGAGTGCCTACAATGAGCAGTTCTTC. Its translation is CASSQEASGSAYNEQFF.

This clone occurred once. Written as DNA, the CDR3 is TGTGCCAGCAGCTTATCCGGGAAAGAGACCCAGTACTTC. This gives the protein CASSLSGKETQYF. The rearrangement joins TRBV13 to TRBJ2-5, with TRBD2 as a possible D gene (5 bases). The germline V gene encodes CDR1 PRHDT and CDR2 FYEKMQ (reference sequence). Trimming shortened V by 2 bases and J by 3 bases, and 7 bases separated the two germline ends. The CDR3 covers 13 residues. The whole variable domain, remainder taken from reference TRBV13 and TRBJ2-5, is AAGVIQSPRHLIKEKRETATLKCYPIPRHDTVYWYQQGPGQDPQFLISFYEKMQSDKGSIPDRFSAQQFSDYHSELNMSSLELGDSALYFCASSLSGKETQYFGPGTRLLVL.

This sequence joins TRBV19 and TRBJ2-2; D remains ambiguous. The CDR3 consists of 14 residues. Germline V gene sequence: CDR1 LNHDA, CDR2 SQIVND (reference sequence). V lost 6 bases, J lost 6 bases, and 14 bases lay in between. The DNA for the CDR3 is TGTGCCAGTAGACCACCCAACCTTCCCGGGGAGCTGTTTTTT. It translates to CASRPPNLPGELFF. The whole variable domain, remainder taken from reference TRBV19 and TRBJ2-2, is DGGITQSPKYLFRKEGQNVTLSCEQNLNHDAMYWYRQDPGQGLRLIYYSQIVNDFQKGDIAEGYSVSREKKESFPLTVTSAQKNPTAFYLCASRPPNLPGELFFGEGSRLTVL.

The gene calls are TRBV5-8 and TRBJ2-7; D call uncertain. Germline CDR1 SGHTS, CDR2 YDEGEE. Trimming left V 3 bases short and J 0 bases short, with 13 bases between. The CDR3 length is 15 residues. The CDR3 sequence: CASSSPEKPSYEQYF. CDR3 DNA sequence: TGTGCCAGCAGCTCGCCGGAAAAACCCTCCTACGAGCAGTACTTC. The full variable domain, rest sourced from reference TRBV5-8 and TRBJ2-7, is EAGVTQSPTHLIKTRGQQATLRCSPISGHTSVYWYQQALGLGLQFLLWYDEGEERNRGNFPPRFSGRQFPNYSSELNVNALELEDSALYLCASSSPEKPSYEQYFGPGTRLTVT.

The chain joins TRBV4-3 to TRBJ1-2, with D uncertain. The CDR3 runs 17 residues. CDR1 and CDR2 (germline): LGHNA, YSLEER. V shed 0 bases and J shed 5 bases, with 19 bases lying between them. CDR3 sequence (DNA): TGCGCCAGCAGCCAAGATAGGGTCTTTCCCGACCAATATGGCTACACCTTC. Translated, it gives CASSQDRVFPDQYGYTF.

Here the CDR3 reads CASSDGTGGHEQYF. CDR3 DNA sequence: TGTGCCAGCAGTGACGGGACAGGGGGCCACGAGCAGTACTTC. The V gene is TRBV11-2, the J gene TRBJ2-7; TRBD1 aligns across 12 bases. In germline, CDR1 is SGHAT, CDR2 FQNNGV. The junction had 5 bases not matched to a gene; V was cut back by 6 bases and J by 5 bases. The CDR3 loop spans 14 amino acids. The full variable domain, completed using reference TRBV11-2 and TRBJ2-7, is EAGVAQSPRYKIIEKRQSVAFWCNPISGHATLYWYQQILGQGPKLLIQFQNNGVVDDSQLPKDRFSAERLKGVDSTLKIQPAKLEDSAVYLCASSDGTGGHEQYFGPGTRLTVT.

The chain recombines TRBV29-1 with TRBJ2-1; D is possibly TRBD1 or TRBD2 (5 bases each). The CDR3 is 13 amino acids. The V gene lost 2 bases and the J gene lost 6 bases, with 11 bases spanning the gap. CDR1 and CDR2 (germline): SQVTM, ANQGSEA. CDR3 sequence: CSVERGVPNEQFF. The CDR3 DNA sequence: TGCAGCGTTGAACGAGGGGTCCCCAATGAGCAGTTCTTC.

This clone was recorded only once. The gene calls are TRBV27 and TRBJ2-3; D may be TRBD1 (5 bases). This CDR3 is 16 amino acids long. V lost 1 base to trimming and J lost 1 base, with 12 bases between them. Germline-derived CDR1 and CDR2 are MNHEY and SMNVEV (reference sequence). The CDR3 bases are TGTGCCAGCAGTTTATTGCAGGGCCTGGGCACAGATACGCAGTATTTT. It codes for CASSLLQGLGTDTQYF.